A selection of T cell receptor beta chains follows, all from one sample in a study of T cell responses to AZD1222 COVID-19 vaccine. Sequencing was performed with immunoSEQ multiplex PCR; in TCRdb, only in-frame clones are kept and a portion is missing. The table lists about 140,000 clones, more than 85% of them singletons. Sequenced material: peripheral blood, taken 28 days after the second AZD1222 dose. These receptors all stem from an adult who received the AZD1222 COVID-19 vaccine. Both conserved end residues are trimmed from each CDR3. The size field is filled for only some rows; it gives once, few, many or a size class.

abundance | v_gene | CDR3aa
. | TRBV7-9 | ASSLAHRGEAF
. | TRBV25-1 | ATRQSADQPQH
. | TRBV5-4 | ASSLKGGYYEQY
. | TRBV5-5 | ASSLVGTPTRSGWNEQF
. | TRBV15 | ATSRGLGGGGQPQH
. | TRBV6-1 | ASSEGVPRSYEQY
few | TRBV4-1 | ASSQGGSGINQPQH
. | TRBV10-3 | AFGTSGSPGELF
. | TRBV18 | ASSPGGTGTGHNQPQH
. | TRBV27 | ASKSGGRNTGELF
. | TRBV9 | ASSVDSNSGNTIY
. | TRBV5-1 | ASSRRINEKLF
once | TRBV15 | ATSRVLALPSYGYT
. | TRBV28 | ASSIPNYGYT
. | TRBV11-2 | ASSSGGVSGSSYNEQF
. | TRBV5-3 | ARSWGPGGYT
. | TRBV15 | ATSRTLAGGNNEQF
. | TRBV30 | AWSVGASGRPPPGELF
. | TRBV28 | ASSLFWDRGYNEQF